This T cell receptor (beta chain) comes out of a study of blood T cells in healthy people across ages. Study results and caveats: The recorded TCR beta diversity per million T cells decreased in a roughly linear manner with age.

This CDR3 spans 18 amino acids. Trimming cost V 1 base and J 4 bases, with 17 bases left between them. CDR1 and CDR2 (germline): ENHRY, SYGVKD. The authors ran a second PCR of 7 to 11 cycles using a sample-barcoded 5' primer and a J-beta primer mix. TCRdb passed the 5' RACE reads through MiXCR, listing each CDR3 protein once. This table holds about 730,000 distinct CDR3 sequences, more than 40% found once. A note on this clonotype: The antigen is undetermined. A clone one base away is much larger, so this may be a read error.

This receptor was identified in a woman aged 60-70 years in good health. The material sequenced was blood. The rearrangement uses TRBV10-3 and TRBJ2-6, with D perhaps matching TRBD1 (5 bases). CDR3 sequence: CAISEWTLIGVGANVLTF. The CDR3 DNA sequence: TGTGCCATCAGTGAGTGGACCCTAATAGGGGTCGGGGCCAACGTCCTGACTTTC.